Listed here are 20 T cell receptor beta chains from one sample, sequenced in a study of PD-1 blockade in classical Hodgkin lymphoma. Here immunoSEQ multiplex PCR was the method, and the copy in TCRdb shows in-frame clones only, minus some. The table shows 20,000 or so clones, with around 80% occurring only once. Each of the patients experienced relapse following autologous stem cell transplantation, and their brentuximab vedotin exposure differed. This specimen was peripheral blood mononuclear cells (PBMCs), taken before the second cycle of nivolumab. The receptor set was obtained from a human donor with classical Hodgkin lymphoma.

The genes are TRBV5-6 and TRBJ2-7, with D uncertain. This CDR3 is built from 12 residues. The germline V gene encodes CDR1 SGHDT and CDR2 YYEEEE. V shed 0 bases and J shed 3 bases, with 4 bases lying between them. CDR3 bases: TGTGCCAGCAGCTTGGGAGACTACGAGCAGTACGTC. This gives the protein CASSLGDYEQYV.

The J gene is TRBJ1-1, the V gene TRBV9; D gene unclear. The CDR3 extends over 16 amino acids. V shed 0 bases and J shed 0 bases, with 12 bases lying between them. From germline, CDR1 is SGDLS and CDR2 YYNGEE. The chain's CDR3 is CASSVGQEGVNTEAFF. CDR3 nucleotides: TGTGCCAGCAGCGTAGGACAAGAGGGAGTGAACACTGAAGCTTTCTTT. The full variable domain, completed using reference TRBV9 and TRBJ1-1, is DSGVTQTPKHLITATGQRVTLRCSPRSGDLSVYWYQQSLDQGLQFLIQYYNGEERAKGNILERFSAQQFPDLHSELNLSSLELGDSALYFCASSVGQEGVNTEAFFGQGTRLTVV.

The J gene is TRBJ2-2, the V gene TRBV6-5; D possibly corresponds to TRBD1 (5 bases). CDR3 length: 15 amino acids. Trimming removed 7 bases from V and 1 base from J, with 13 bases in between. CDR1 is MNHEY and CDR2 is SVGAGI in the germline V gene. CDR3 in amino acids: CASNPGHLNTGELFF. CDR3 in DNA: TGTGCCAGCAACCCCGGACACCTGAACACCGGGGAGCTGTTTTTT.

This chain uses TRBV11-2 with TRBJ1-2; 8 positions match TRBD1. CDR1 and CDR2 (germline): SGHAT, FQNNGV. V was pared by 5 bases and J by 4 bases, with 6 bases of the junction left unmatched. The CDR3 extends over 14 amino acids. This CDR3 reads CASSLATGGYGYTF. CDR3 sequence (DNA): TGTGCCAGCAGCCTCGCTACAGGGGGCTATGGCTACACCTTC.

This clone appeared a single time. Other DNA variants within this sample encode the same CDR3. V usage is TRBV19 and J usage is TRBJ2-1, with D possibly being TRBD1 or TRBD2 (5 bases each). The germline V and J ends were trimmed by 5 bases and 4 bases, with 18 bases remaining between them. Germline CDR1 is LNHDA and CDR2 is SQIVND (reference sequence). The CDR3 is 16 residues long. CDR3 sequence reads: CASSGMGPLDYNEQFF. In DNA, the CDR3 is TGTGCCAGTAGTGGAATGGGACCATTAGATTACAATGAGCAGTTCTTC.

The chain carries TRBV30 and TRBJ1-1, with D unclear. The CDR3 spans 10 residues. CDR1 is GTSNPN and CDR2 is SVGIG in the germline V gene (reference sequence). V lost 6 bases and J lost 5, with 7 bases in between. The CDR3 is CACPETEAFF. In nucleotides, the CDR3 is TGTGCCTGCCCCGAAACTGAAGCTTTCTTT.

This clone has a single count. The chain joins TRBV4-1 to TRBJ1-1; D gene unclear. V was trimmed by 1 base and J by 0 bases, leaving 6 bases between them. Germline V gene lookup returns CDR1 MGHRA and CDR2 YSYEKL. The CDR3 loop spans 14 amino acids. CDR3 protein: CASSQVTVNTEAFF. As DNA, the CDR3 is TGCGCCAGCAGCCAAGTTACGGTGAACACTGAAGCTTTCTTT.

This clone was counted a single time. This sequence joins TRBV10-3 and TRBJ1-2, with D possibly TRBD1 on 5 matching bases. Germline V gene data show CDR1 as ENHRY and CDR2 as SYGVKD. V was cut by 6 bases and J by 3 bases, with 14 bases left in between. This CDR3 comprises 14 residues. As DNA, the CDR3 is TGTGCCATCAGGGGGACGGGAATGGACTATGGCTACACCTTC. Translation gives CAIRGTGMDYGYTF.

CDR3 protein: CSANRAPEQFF. In DNA form, the CDR3 reads TGCAGTGCCAATAGGGCCCCGGAGCAGTTCTTC. This chain joins TRBV20-1 and TRBJ2-1, with D hard to call. The CDR3 length is 11 residues. Trimming removed 6 bases from V and 10 bases from J, with 13 bases in between. Germline CDR1 is DFQATT and CDR2 is SNEGSKA (reference sequence).

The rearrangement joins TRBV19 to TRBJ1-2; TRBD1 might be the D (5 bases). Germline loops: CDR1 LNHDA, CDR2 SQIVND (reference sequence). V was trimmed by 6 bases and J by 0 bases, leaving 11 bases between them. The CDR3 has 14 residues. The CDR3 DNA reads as TGTGCCAGTAGGGTCCAGGGCACTAACTATGGCTACACCTTC. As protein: CASRVQGTNYGYTF.

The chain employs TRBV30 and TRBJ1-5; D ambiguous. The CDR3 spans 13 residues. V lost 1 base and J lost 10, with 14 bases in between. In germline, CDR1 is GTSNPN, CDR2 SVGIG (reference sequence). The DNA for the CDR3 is TGTGCCTGGAGTGAACCGCCCATACAACCCCAGCATTTT. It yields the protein CAWSEPPIQPQHF.

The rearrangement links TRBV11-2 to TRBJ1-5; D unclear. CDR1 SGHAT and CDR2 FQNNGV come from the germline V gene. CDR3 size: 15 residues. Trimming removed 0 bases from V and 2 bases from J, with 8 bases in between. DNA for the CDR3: TGTGCCAGCAGCTTAGACAGGCTTGGCAATCAGCCCCAGCATTTT. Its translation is CASSLDRLGNQPQHF.

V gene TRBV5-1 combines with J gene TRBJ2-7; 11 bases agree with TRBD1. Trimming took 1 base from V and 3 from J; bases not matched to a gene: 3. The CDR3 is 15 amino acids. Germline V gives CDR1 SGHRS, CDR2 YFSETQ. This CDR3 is CASSLIGTGGYEQYF. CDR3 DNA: TGCGCCAGCAGCTTGATCGGGACAGGGGGCTACGAGCAGTACTTC.

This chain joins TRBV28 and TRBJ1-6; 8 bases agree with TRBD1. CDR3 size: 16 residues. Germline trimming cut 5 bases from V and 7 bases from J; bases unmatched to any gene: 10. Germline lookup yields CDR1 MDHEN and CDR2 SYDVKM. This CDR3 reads CASSPPGTGYNSPLHF. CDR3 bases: TGTGCCAGCAGTCCTCCCGGGACAGGCTACAATTCACCCCTCCACTTT.

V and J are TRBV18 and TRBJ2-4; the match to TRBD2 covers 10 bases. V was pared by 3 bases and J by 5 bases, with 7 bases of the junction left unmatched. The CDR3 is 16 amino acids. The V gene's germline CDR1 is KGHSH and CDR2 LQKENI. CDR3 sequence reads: CASSPVQAGGQNIQYF. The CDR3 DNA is TGTGCCAGCTCACCGGTCCAAGCGGGAGGGCAAAACATTCAGTACTTC.

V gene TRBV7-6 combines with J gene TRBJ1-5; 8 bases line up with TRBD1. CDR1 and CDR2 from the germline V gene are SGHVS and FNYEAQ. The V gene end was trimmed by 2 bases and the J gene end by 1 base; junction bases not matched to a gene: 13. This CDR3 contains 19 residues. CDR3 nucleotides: TGTGCCAGCAGCTTACACCCAGGGGGCGCAGGCCCAAGCAATCAGCCCCAGCATTTT. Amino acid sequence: CASSLHPGGAGPSNQPQHF. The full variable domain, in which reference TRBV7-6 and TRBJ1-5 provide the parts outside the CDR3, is GAGVSQSPRYKVTKRGQDVALRCDPISGHVSLYWYRQALGQGPEFLTYFNYEAQQDKSGLPNDRFSAERPEGSISTLTIQRTEQRDSAMYRCASSLHPGGAGPSNQPQHFGDGTRLSIL.

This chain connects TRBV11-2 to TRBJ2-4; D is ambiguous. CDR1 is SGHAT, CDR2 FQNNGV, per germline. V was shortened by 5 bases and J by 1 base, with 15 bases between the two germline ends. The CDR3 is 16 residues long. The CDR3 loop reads CASSPLLSAAKNIQYF. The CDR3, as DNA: TGTGCCAGCAGCCCTCTCTTGTCCGCGGCCAAAAACATTCAGTACTTC.

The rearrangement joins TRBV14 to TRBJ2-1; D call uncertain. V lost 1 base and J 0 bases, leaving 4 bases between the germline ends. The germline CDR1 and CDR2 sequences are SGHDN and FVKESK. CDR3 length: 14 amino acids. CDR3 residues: CASSQVVSYNEQFF. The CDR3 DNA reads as TGTGCCAGCAGCCAAGTAGTCTCCTACAATGAGCAGTTCTTC.

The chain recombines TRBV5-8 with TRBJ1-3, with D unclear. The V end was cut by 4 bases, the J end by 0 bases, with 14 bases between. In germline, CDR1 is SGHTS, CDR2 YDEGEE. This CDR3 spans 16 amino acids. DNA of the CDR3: TGTGCCAGCAGCAACGGACGTCGGAGCTCTGGAAACACCATATATTTT. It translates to CASSNGRRSSGNTIYF.

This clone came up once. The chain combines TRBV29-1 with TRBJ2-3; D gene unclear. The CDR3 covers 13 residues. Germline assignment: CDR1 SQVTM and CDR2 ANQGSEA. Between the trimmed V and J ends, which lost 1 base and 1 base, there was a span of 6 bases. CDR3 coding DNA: TGCAGCGTTGAAGTTATAGGCACAGATACGCAGTATTTT. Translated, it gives CSVEVIGTDTQYF.